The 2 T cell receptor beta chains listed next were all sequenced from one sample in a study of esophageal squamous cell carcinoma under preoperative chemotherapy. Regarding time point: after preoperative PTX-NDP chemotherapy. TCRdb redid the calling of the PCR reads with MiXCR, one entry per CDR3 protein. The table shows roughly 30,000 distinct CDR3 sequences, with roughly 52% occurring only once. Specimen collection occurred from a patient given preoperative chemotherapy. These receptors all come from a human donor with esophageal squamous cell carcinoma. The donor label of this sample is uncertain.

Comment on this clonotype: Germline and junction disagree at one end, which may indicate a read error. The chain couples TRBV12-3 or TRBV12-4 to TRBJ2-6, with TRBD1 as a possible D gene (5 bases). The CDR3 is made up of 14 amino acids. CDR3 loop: CASSLKTGANVLFF. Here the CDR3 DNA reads TGTGCCAGCAGTTTGAAAACTGGGGCCAACGTCCTGTTCTTC.

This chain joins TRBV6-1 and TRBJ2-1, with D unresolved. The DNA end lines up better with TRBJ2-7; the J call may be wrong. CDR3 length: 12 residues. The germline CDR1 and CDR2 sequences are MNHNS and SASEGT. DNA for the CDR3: TGTGCCAGCAGGACGATTATGGACGAGCAGTACTTC. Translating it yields CASRTIMDEQYF.